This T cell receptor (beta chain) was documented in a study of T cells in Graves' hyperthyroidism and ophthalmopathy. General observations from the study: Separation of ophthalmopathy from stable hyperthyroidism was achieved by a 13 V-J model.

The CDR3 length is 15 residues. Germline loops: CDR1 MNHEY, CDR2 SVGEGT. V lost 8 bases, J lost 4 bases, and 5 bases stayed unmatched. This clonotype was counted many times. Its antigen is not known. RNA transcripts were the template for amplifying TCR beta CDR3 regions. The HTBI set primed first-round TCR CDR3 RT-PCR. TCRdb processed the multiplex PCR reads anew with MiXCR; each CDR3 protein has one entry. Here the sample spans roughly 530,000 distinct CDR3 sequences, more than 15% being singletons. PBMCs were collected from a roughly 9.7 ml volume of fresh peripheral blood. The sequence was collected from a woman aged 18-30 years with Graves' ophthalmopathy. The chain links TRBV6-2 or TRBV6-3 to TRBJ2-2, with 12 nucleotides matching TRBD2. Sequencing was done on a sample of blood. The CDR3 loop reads CASSWTSGVTGELFF. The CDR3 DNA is TGTGCCAGCTCATGGACTAGCGGGGTCACCGGGGAGCTGTTTTTT.